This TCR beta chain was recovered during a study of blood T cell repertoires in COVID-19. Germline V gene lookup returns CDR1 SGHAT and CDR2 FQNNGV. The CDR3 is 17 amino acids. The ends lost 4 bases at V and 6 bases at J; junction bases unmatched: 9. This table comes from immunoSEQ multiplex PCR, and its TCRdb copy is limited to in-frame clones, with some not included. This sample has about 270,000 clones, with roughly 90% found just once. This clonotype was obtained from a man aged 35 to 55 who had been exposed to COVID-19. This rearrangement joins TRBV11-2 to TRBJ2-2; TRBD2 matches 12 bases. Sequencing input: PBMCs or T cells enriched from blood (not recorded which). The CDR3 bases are TGTGCCAGCAGCTCTTGGCTAGCGGGAGGGTGGCCCGGGGAGCTGTTTTTT. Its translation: CASSSWLAGGWPGELFF. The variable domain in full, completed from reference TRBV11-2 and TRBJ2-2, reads EAGVAQSPRYKIIEKRQSVAFWCNPISGHATLYWYQQILGQGPKLLIQFQNNGVVDDSQLPKDRFSAERLKGVDSTLKIQPAKLEDSAVYLCASSSWLAGGWPGELFFGEGSRLTVL.